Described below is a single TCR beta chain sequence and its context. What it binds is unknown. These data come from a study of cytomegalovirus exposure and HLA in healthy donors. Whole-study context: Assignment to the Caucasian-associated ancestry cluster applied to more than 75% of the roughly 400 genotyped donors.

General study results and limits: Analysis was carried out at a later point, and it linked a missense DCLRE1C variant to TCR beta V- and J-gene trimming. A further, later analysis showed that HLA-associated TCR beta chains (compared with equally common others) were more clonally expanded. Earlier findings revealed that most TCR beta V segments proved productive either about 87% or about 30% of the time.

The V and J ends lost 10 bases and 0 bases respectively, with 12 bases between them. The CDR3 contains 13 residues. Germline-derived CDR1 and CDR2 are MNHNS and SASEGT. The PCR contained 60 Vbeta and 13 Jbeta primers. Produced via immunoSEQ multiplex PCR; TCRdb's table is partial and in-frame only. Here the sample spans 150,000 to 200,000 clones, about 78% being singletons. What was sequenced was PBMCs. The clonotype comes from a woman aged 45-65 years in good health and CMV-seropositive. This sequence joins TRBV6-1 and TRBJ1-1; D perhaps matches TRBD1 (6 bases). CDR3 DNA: TGTGCCATCGTAGACAGGATGAACACTGAAGCTTTCTTT. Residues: CAIVDRMNTEAFF.